The rows below give T cell receptor beta chains drawn from one sample of a study of immune evolution from preneoplasia to lung adenocarcinoma. The protocol was immunoSEQ multiplex PCR, while the TCRdb copy is restricted to in-frame clones and leaves out a portion. The data hold about 4,600 clones, with approximately 83% observed a single time. The specimen was FFPE normal lung tissue adjacent to the tumor. The source is a person aged 50-75 years with lung adenocarcinoma. Both conserved end residues are part of each CDR3. The D gene is left open where the match is weak. Clone size appears in some rows only: once, few, many, or a class for an expanded clone.

V	size	D	J	CDR3	DNA
TRBV7-2	few	-	TRBJ1-6	CASSSYRVRSPLHF	TGTGCCAGCAGCTCCTACAGGGTCCGTTCACCCCTCCACTTT
TRBV13	few	TRBD1	TRBJ1-2	CASSLRGGGRDGYTF	TGTGCCAGCAGCTTAAGAGGGGGCGGTAGAGATGGCTACACCTTC
TRBV2	once	-	TRBJ2-1	CASSDTRSSYNEQFF	TGTGCCAGCAGTGATACGAGGAGCTCCTACAATGAGCAGTTCTTC
TRBV11-1	-	-	TRBJ2-1	CASSLEGGISYNEQFF	TGTGCCAGCAGCTTAGAAGGAGGGATATCCTACAATGAGCAGTTCTTC
TRBV15	once	-	TRBJ1-1	CATSIGQGHTEAFF	TGTGCCACCAGCATCGGTCAGGGGCACACTGAAGCTTTCTTT
TRBV2	-	TRBD2	TRBJ2-5	CASRANPTSGFWDF	TGTGCCAGCAGAGCCAATCCCACTAGCGGGTTTTGGGACTTC
TRBV5-5	-	-	TRBJ2-7	CASKTPFHEQYF	TGTGCCAGCAAAACCCCCTTCCACGAGCAGTACTTC
TRBV30	-	-	TRBJ2-2	CAWSITGTGELFF	TGTGCCTGGAGTATAACAGGAACCGGGGAGCTGTTTTTT
TRBV29-1	-	-	TRBJ2-5	CSVERTDQETQYF	TGCAGCGTTGAACGGACGGACCAAGAGACCCAGTACTTC
TRBV4-1	-	-	TRBJ2-1	CASSQEGDEQFF	TGCGCCAGCAGCCAAGAAGGGGATGAGCAGTTCTTC
TRBV19	-	TRBD1	TRBJ1-5	CASGDRGAMF	TGTGCCAGTGGGGACAGGGGCGCCATGTTT
TRBV19	-	TRBD1	TRBJ2-2	CASRGFGTGGTGELFF	TGTGCCAGTAGGGGGTTCGGGACAGGGGGGACCGGGGAGCTGTTTTTT
TRBV7-9	-	-	TRBJ2-7	CASSPLREAEQYF	TGTGCCAGCAGCCCTCTACGGGAAGCCGAGCAGTACTTC
TRBV4-1	few	-	TRBJ1-5	CASSQDSGFNQPQHF	TGCGCCAGCAGCCAAGATTCAGGATTCAATCAGCCCCAGCATTTT
TRBV7-2	-	-	TRBJ1-1	CASSLTAGGGEAFF	TGTGCCAGCAGCTTAACCGCGGGGGGCGGTGAAGCTTTCTTT
TRBV11-2	-	-	TRBJ2-3	CASSSQRRGQYF	TGTGCCAGCAGCTCCCAGCGACGAGGGCAGTATTTT
TRBV5-4	-	TRBD2	TRBJ2-7	CASSRGRAYEQYF	TGTGCCAGCAGCCGTGGGAGGGCCTACGAGCAGTACTTC
TRBV4-1	-	-	TRBJ2-5	CASSHPRTGGLVGTQYF	TGCGCCAGCAGCCACCCTAGGACAGGAGGGCTTGTCGGGACCCAGTACTTC
TRBV7-9	-	TRBD1	TRBJ2-2	CASSWDRDTGELFF	TGTGCCAGCAGCTGGGACAGGGACACCGGGGAGCTGTTTTTT
TRBV6-1	-	TRBD2	TRBJ2-7	CASSEAGGAYEQYF	TGTGCCAGCAGTGAGGCGGGGGGGGCCTACGAGCAGTACTTC
TRBV18	few	-	TRBJ1-2	CASSPGYGYTF	TGTGCCAGCTCACCAGGTTATGGCTACACCTTC
TRBV6-1	-	-	TRBJ2-1	CASSEGGGGSYNEQFF	TGTGCCAGCAGTGAAGGAGGGGGAGGCTCCTACAATGAGCAGTTCTTC
TRBV29-1	-	TRBD1	TRBJ2-2	CSVSLSGQGVGELFF	TGCAGCGTGTCCCTAAGCGGACAGGGTGTCGGGGAGCTGTTTTTT
TRBV29-1	once	-	TRBJ1-2	CSVESGNYGYTF	TGCAGCGTTGAGTCAGGGAACTATGGCTACACCTTC
TRBV19	-	-	TRBJ2-5	CASSMSDSTPRETQYF	TGTGCCAGTAGTATGTCGGATTCTACCCCTCGGGAGACCCAGTACTTC
TRBV30	-	-	TRBJ2-3	CSTGRGDTQYF	TGTTCCACAGGGCGGGGAGATACGCAGTATTTT
TRBV5-6	-	TRBD1	TRBJ2-6	CASSLQGAGANVLTF	TGTGCCAGCAGCCTACAGGGGGCTGGGGCCAACGTCCTGACTTTC
TRBV7-9	-	-	TRBJ1-1	CASSSITGGNTEAFF	TGTGCCAGCAGCTCCATCACGGGAGGGAACACTGAAGCTTTCTTT
TRBV6-4	-	TRBD1	TRBJ1-2	CASSKRTGLIALNYGYTF	TGTGCCAGCAGCAAACGGACAGGGCTGATCGCATTGAACTATGGCTACACCTTC
TRBV28	-	TRBD1	TRBJ1-1	CASSAPSGTGLAFF	TGTGCCAGCAGTGCTCCTTCCGGGACAGGCCTAGCTTTCTTT
TRBV18	-	-	TRBJ2-7	CASSPEGGEQYF	TGTGCCAGCTCACCAGAAGGTGGCGAGCAGTACTTC
TRBV28	-	-	TRBJ2-7	CASSLTTGTKPYEQYF	TGTGCCAGCAGTTTAACAACCGGGACAAAACCCTACGAGCAGTACTTC
TRBV7-2	few	-	TRBJ2-7	CASSLEVSSFISYEQYF	TGTGCCAGCAGCTTAGAAGTCTCGAGTTTTATCTCCTACGAGCAGTACTTC
TRBV4-3	-	TRBD2	TRBJ2-7	CASSQDSRGSSNEQYF	TGCGCCAGCAGCCAAGACAGTCGCGGGAGTTCCAACGAGCAGTACTTC
TRBV6-5	-	-	TRBJ2-5	CASSLQGEEETQYF	TGTGCCAGCAGTTTACAGGGAGAGGAGGAGACCCAGTACTTC
TRBV6-6	few	-	TRBJ2-3	CASSLQGGGTDTQYF	TGTGCCAGCAGTTTACAGGGAGGAGGCACAGATACGCAGTATTTT
TRBV19	-	-	TRBJ2-4	CASSPSNRRTKNIQYF	TGTGCCAGTAGTCCGTCCAATCGTAGGACCAAAAACATTCAGTACTTC
TRBV7-2	-	-	TRBJ2-5	CASSLVFGMGETQYF	TGTGCCAGCAGCTTAGTTTTTGGGATGGGAGAGACCCAGTACTTC
TRBV6-4	-	TRBD2	TRBJ2-1	CASSDGLAGPNEQFF	TGTGCCAGCAGTGACGGACTAGCGGGGCCCAATGAGCAGTTCTTC
TRBV6-1	few	TRBD1	TRBJ2-3	CASSRRTGPDTQYF	TGTGCCAGCAGCCGAAGGACAGGACCAGATACGCAGTATTTT
TRBV10-2	-	-	TRBJ2-1	CASSGTTSEQFF	TGCGCCAGCAGCGGGACGACAAGTGAGCAGTTCTTC
TRBV10-1	once	-	TRBJ2-1	CASSELGRQDEQFF	TGCGCCAGCAGTGAGTTGGGTAGGCAGGACGAGCAGTTCTTC
TRBV7-9	-	-	TRBJ1-5	CASSLDPREGPQHF	TGTGCCAGCAGCTTAGACCCTCGGGAGGGGCCCCAACATTTT
TRBV30	once	-	TRBJ1-1	CAWRALLDTEAFF	TGTGCCTGGAGAGCCCTGTTGGACACTGAAGCTTTCTTT
TRBV6-4	-	-	TRBJ2-3	CASSSGDDTDTQYF	TGTGCCAGCAGCTCTGGGGACGACACAGATACGCAGTATTTT
TRBV2	-	-	TRBJ2-7	CASSVAVIHEQYF	TGTGCCAGCAGTGTGGCCGTCATCCACGAGCAGTACTTC